The 29 T cell receptor beta chains given below trace back to one sample, sequenced in a study of cytomegalovirus exposure and HLA in healthy donors. Primers included in the PCR were 60 Vbeta and 13 Jbeta primers. The repertoire was sequenced with immunoSEQ multiplex PCR; TCRdb's copy has only in-frame clones and lacks some. This table has about 25,000 clones, 55% to 75% appearing once. The sequencing sample was made of PBMCs. These TCRs come from a woman aged 45 to 65 in good health and CMV-seronegative.

V usage is TRBV6-1 and J usage is TRBJ1-1, with unresolved D. Germline loops: CDR1 MNHNS, CDR2 SASEGT. There are 13 residues in the CDR3. Trimming took 7 bases from V and 5 from J, leaving 14 bases between them. As DNA, the CDR3 is TGTGCCAGCACCCTCGGCGAGCGGACTGAAGCTTTCTTT. Its translation: CASTLGERTEAFF.

The rearrangement uses TRBV25-1 and TRBJ1-4; TRBD1 might be the D (5 bases). Germline V CDR1 and CDR2: MGHDK, SYGVNS. Trimming took off 6 bases at V and 5 bases at J, with 13 bases between the two ends. The CDR3 runs to 14 residues. The DNA of the CDR3 is TGTGCCAGCAGATTGGGAGGGGCGAATGAAAAACTGTTTTTT. Its protein product is CASRLGGANEKLFF.

This clone appeared a single time. The V and J genes are TRBV4-2 and TRBJ2-3; 8 nucleotides align to TRBD2. The trim removed 0 bases at V and 2 bases at J, leaving 7 bases unmatched. From germline, CDR1 is LGHNA and CDR2 YNFKEQ. The CDR3 has 17 amino acids. CDR3 protein: CASSQERSGGPTDTQYF. Here the CDR3 DNA reads TGTGCCAGCAGCCAAGAACGGTCGGGAGGGCCCACAGATACGCAGTATTTT.

The CDR3 coding sequence is TGTGCCATCAGTGAGTCGGGAGGAAATGAAAAACTGTTTTTT. Its translation is CAISESGGNEKLFF. The chain recombines TRBV10-3 with TRBJ1-4, with D uncertain. Germline V lookup: CDR1 ENHRY, CDR2 SYGVKD. Trimming removed 0 bases from V and 5 bases from J, with 7 bases in between. The CDR3 sequence is 14 residues long.

Regarding this clone: The sample holds other DNA sequences that translate to the same CDR3. The chain has TRBV13 and TRBJ2-7, with 7 nucleotides matching TRBD1. V gave up 2 bases and J gave up 1 base; unmatched junction bases: 2. CDR1 is PRHDT and CDR2 is FYEKMQ in the germline V gene (reference sequence). The CDR3 runs to 14 residues. As DNA, the CDR3 is TGTGCCAGCAGCTTACCAGGGGGTTCCTACGAGCAGTACTTC. It is translated as CASSLPGGSYEQYF.

The V and J genes are TRBV6-5 and TRBJ1-5, with D tentatively TRBD1 (5 bases). The CDR3 sequence is 15 residues long. Per the germline V gene, CDR1 is MNHEY and CDR2 is SVGAGI. Trimming cost V 7 bases and J 2 bases, with 15 bases left between them. The CDR3 here is CASKHGGDGNQPQHF. The CDR3 region has the DNA TGTGCCAGCAAACACGGGGGGGACGGCAATCAGCCCCAGCATTTT.

The V gene is TRBV5-1, the J gene TRBJ2-6; tentative D call: TRBD1 (5 bases). Germline V gives CDR1 SGHRS, CDR2 YFSETQ. With 2 bases removed from V and 4 bases from J, the gap between germline ends came to 7 bases. The CDR3 contains 14 residues. CDR3 protein: CASSLNRGANVLTF. CDR3 nucleotides: TGCGCCAGCAGCTTAAACAGGGGGGCCAACGTCCTGACTTTC.

The V gene is TRBV29-1, the J gene TRBJ1-1; perhaps TRBD1 as D (6 bases). The CDR3 has 12 amino acids. Trimming took 6 bases from V and 5 from J, leaving 13 bases between them. Germline V lookup: CDR1 SQVTM, CDR2 ANQGSEA. The CDR3, as DNA: TGCAGCGTGCAAACAGGGAATACTGAAGCTTTCTTT. Its translation is CSVQTGNTEAFF.

CDR3 residues: CASSSAGYNEQYF. The CDR3 DNA sequence: TGTGCCAGCAGCTCCGCGGGGTATAACGAGCAGTACTTC. V usage is TRBV7-6 and J usage is TRBJ2-7; D is possibly TRBD2 (6 bases). The CDR3 covers 13 residues. Germline V CDR1 and CDR2: SGHVS, FNYEAQ. Trimming pared 4 bases from V and 5 bases from J, leaving 12 bases between.

The chain employs TRBV25-1 and TRBJ2-5; tentatively, D is TRBD2 (6 bases). CDR1 and CDR2 from the germline V gene are MGHDK and SYGVNS. V dropped 1 base and J dropped 2 bases, with 8 bases sitting between them. The CDR3 loop spans 14 amino acids. The CDR3: CASSESGSQETQYF. CDR3 bases: TGTGCCAGCAGTGAATCCGGGAGTCAAGAGACCCAGTACTTC.

The sample holds one count of this clone. The chain employs TRBV5-1 and TRBJ2-7; D perhaps matches TRBD1 (5 bases). The CDR3 is 14 residues long. Trimming took off 4 bases at V and 1 base at J, with 12 bases between the two ends. Germline V gives CDR1 SGHRS, CDR2 YFSETQ. CDR3 DNA sequence: TGCGCCAGCAGCGCGTTGCAGGGATCCTACGAGCAGTACTTC. This translates into CASSALQGSYEQYF.

This clone was seen more than once but under ten times. An end of the junction does not agree with germline; a read error may underlie this. This sequence joins TRBV2 and TRBJ2-5, with no clear D. Looked up from germline, CDR1 is SNHLY and CDR2 is FYNNEI. The CDR3 contains 11 residues. CDR3 nucleotide sequence: TGTGCCAGCTGTGACTCGGAGACCCAGTACTTC. It encodes CASCDSETQYF.

The rearrangement joins TRBV28 to TRBJ1-5; D gene unclear. The CDR3 length is 14 residues. V shed 7 bases and J shed 0 bases, with 10 bases lying between them. Germline CDR1 reads MDHEN; CDR2 reads SYDVKM. CDR3: CASTLADSNQPQHF. CDR3 nucleotide sequence: TGTGCCAGCACCCTTGCGGATAGCAATCAGCCCCAGCATTTT.

The rearrangement links TRBV7-8 to TRBJ1-1; TRBD1 agrees at 8 bases. The V segment lost 5 bases and the J segment 8 bases; nucleotides outside the gene matches: 10. The CDR3 runs 14 residues. The germline CDR1 and CDR2 sequences are SGHVS and FQNEAQ. For the CDR3, the DNA is TGTGCCAGCAGCCCACTCACCCGACAGGGGGAAGCTTTCTTT. Translation gives CASSPLTRQGEAFF.

The genes are TRBV2 and TRBJ2-1; 10 nucleotides line up with TRBD2. The V segment lost 4 bases and the J segment 7 bases; nucleotides outside the gene matches: 13. The length of the CDR3 is 17 residues. The germline V gene has CDR1 SNHLY and CDR2 FYNNEI. This CDR3 is CASSGRGLAGGQNEQFF. The CDR3 region has the DNA TGTGCCAGCAGTGGCAGGGGTTTAGCGGGGGGACAAAATGAGCAGTTCTTC.

The chain joins TRBV29-1 to TRBJ2-3; no definite D call. Between the trimmed V and J ends, which lost 3 bases and 1 base, there was a span of 5 bases. This CDR3 has 12 amino acids. Germline lookup yields CDR1 SQVTM and CDR2 ANQGSEA. The CDR3 nucleotides read TGCAGCGTTGACGTTGGCACAGATACGCAGTATTTT. Residues: CSVDVGTDTQYF.

The J gene is TRBJ1-2, the V gene TRBV5-1, with 7 bases fitting TRBD1. The CDR3 is 14 amino acids. V lost 2 bases and J lost 4; bases outside the gene matches: 5. The germline V gene has CDR1 SGHRS and CDR2 YFSETQ. The CDR3 region has the DNA TGCGCCAGCAGCTTACAGGGGAGCGGCTATGGCTACACCTTC. Protein sequence: CASSLQGSGYGYTF.

The chain recombines TRBV19 with TRBJ2-6; D might be TRBD1 (6 bases). The V gene lost 7 bases and the J gene lost 0 bases, with 10 bases spanning the gap. The CDR3 is 15 amino acids. Germline V gives CDR1 LNHDA, CDR2 SQIVND (reference sequence). The CDR3 region is CASTKTGSGANVLTF. CDR3 DNA sequence: TGTGCCAGTACCAAGACAGGCTCTGGGGCCAACGTCCTGACTTTC.

This chain links TRBV5-4 with TRBJ1-4; TRBD1 matches 12 bases. V dropped 4 bases and J dropped 7; count of bases not matched to a gene: 11. The CDR3 consists of 17 residues. CDR1 and CDR2 (germline): SGHNT, YYREEE (reference sequence). CDR3 amino acids: CASSRRDRGLAGEKLFF. The CDR3 DNA follows: TGTGCCAGCAGCCGCCGGGACAGGGGGCTAGCTGGTGAAAAACTGTTTTTT.

V gene TRBV29-1 combines with J gene TRBJ2-6; D is possibly TRBD2 (6 bases). CDR1 SQVTM and CDR2 ANQGSEA come from the germline V gene. The V and J ends lost 1 base and 6 bases respectively, with 7 bases between them. This CDR3 has 13 amino acids. In DNA, the CDR3 is TGCAGCGTTGAAGCGGGGGTGGCCAACGTCCTGACTTTC. Translated: CSVEAGVANVLTF.

This clone has a handful of counts. The V gene is TRBV25-1, the J gene TRBJ2-7, with TRBD2 matching over 7 bases. The germline V gene encodes CDR1 MGHDK and CDR2 SYGVNS. V lost 3 bases, J lost 5 bases, and 10 bases stayed unmatched. This CDR3 comprises 15 residues. CDR3 protein: CASSEGGRGKDEQYF. In DNA, the CDR3 is TGTGCCAGCAGTGAGGGCGGGCGGGGGAAGGACGAGCAGTACTTC.

This sequence joins TRBV10-2 and TRBJ2-5, with unresolved D. Germline V gene lookup returns CDR1 WSHSY and CDR2 SAAADI. V was shortened by 5 bases and J by 2 bases, with 6 bases between the two germline ends. CDR3 length: 12 amino acids. The CDR3 loop reads CASSPQQETQYF. Written as DNA, the CDR3 is TGCGCCAGCAGTCCCCAGCAAGAGACCCAGTACTTC.

V gene TRBV4-1 combines with J gene TRBJ1-5; D ambiguous. Trimming left V 1 base short and J 4 bases short, with 11 bases between. This CDR3 is 15 amino acids long. Germline V gene lookup returns CDR1 MGHRA and CDR2 YSYEKL. The CDR3 sequence: CASSQAWAMNQPQHF. Here the CDR3 DNA reads TGCGCCAGCAGCCAAGCCTGGGCAATGAATCAGCCCCAGCATTTT.

In DNA form, the CDR3 reads TGCAGCGTTGCTGTAAGTGGGGGGGCCAATGAGCAGTTCTTC. It encodes CSVAVSGGANEQFF. V is TRBV29-1 and J is TRBJ2-1; D is possibly TRBD2 (7 bases). The CDR3 extends over 14 amino acids. Per germline, CDR1 SQVTM and CDR2 ANQGSEA. Trimming left V 4 bases short and J 6 bases short, with 16 bases between.

CDR3 amino acids: CASSLATGNTEAFF. CDR3 nucleotide sequence: TGCGCCAGCAGCTTGGCCACAGGGAACACTGAAGCTTTCTTT. The chain is built from TRBV5-1 and TRBJ1-1, with a possible D match to TRBD1 (5 bases). The CDR3 consists of 14 residues. Trimming stripped 0 bases from V and 1 base from J, with 7 bases between. Per germline, CDR1 SGHRS and CDR2 YFSETQ.

The rearrangement uses TRBV5-8 and TRBJ1-5; possible D gene TRBD1, 6 bases. CDR1 and CDR2 from the germline V gene are SGHTS and YDEGEE. The CDR3 consists of 14 residues. The V end lost 3 bases, the J end lost 9 bases, and 16 bases lay between the germline ends. The CDR3 spells CASSSQGPPWPQHF. The DNA of the CDR3 is TGTGCCAGCAGCTCACAGGGTCCCCCCTGGCCCCAGCATTTT.

The chain employs TRBV6-5 and TRBJ2-7; D might be TRBD1 (5 bases). The CDR3 runs 13 residues. The V gene's germline CDR1 is MNHEY and CDR2 SVGAGI. V lost 8 bases, J lost 5 bases, and 16 bases lay in between. The CDR3 bases are TGTGCCAGCTCCAGGGAACATTTTCACGAGCAGTACTTC. Protein: CASSREHFHEQYF.

This clone showed up just a few times. The CDR3 DNA sequence: TGCGCCAGCAGCTACGACAGGGAGTATGGCTACACCTTC. Encoded protein: CASSYDREYGYTF. The rearrangement uses TRBV10-1 and TRBJ1-2; 7 bases map to TRBD1. This CDR3 is built from 13 residues. CDR1 and CDR2 (germline): WNHNN, SYGVQD (reference sequence). With 6 bases clipped from V and 5 bases from J, the junction kept 6 bases outside the gene matches.

The gene calls are TRBV18 and TRBJ1-5; 7 bases agree with TRBD1. CDR3 length: 13 residues. CDR1 and CDR2 (germline): KGHSH, LQKENI. V was clipped by 5 bases and J by 5 bases; unmatched bases: 3. The CDR3, as DNA: TGTGCCAGCTCAAGGACAGGCGATCAGCCCCAGCATTTT. Translating it yields CASSRTGDQPQHF.